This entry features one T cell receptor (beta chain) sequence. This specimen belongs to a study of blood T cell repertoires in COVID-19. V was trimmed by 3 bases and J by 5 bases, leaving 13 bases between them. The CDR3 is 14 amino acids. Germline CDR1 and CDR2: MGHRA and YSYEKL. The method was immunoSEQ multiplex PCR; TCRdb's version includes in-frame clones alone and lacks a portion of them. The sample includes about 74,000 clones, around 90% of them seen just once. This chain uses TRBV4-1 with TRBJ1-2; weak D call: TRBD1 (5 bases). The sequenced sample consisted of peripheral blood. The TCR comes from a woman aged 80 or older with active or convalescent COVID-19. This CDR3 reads CASSHGGRTYGYTF. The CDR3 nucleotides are TGCGCCAGCAGCCACGGCGGACGGACATATGGCTACACCTTC.